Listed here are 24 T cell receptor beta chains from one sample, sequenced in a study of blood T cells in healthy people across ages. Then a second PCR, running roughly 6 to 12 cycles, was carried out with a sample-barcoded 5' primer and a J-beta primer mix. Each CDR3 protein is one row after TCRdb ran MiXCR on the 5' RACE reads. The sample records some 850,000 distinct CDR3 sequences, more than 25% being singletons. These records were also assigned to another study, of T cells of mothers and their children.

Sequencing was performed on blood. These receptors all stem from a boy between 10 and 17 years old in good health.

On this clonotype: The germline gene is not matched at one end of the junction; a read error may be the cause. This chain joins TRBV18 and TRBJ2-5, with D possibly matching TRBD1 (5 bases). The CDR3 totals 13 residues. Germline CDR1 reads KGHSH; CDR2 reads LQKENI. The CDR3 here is CVSSADRLETQYF. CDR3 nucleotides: TGTGTCAGCTCAGCAGACAGATTGGAGACCCAGTACTTC. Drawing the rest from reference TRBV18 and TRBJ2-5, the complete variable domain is NAGVMQNPRHLVRRRGQEARLRCSPMKGHSHVYWYRQLPEEGLKFMVYLQKENIIDESGMPKERFSAEFPKEGPSILRIQQVVRGDSAAYFCVSSADRLETQYFGPGTRLLVL.

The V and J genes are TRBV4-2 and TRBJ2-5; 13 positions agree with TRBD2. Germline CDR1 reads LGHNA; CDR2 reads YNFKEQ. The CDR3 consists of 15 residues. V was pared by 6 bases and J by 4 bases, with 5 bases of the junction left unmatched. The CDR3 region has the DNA TGTGCCAGCAGGGGGACTAGCGGGGCGGGAGAGACCCAGTACTTC. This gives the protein CASRGTSGAGETQYF.

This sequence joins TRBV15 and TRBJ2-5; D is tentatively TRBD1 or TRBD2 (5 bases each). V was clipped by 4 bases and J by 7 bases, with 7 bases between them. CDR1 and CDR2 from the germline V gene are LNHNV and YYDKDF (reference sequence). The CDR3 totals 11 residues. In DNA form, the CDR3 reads TGTGCCACCAGCACGAGGGGGACCCAGTACTTC. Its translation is CATSTRGTQYF.

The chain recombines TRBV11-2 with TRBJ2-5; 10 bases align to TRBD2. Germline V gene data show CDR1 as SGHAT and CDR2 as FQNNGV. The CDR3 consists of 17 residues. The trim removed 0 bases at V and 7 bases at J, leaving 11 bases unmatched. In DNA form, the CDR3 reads TGTGCCAGCAGCTTAGACCCTAGCGGGGGAGTCGTGGTGACCCAGTACTTC. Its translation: CASSLDPSGGVVVTQYF.

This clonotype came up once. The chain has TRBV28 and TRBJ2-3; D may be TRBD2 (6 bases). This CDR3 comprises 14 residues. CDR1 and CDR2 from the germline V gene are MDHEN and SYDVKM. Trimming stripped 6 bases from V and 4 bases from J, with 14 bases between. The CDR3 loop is CASSEGLRSDTQYF. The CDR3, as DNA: TGTGCCAGCAGCGAGGGACTGCGTTCAGATACGCAGTATTTT.

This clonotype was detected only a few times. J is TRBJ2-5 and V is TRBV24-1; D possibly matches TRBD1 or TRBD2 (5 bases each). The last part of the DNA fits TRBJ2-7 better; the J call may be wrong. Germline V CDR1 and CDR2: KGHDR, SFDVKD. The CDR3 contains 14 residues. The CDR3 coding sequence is TGTGCCACCAGTGACTCGGGACGGGCCAACGAGCAGTACTTC. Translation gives CATSDSGRANEQYF.

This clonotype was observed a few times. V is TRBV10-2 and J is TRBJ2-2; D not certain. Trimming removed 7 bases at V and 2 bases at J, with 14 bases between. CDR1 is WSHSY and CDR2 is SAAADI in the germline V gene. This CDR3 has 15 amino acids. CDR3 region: CASTDLEPNTGELFF. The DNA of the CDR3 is TGCGCCAGCACCGATTTGGAGCCAAACACCGGGGAGCTGTTTTTT.

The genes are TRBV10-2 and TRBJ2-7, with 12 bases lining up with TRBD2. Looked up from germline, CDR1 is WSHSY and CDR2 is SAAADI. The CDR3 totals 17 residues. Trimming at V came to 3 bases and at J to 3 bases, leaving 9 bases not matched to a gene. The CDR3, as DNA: TGCGCCAGCAGTGATCCGACTAGCGGGGGACAAAACTACGAGCAGTACTTC. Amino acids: CASSDPTSGGQNYEQYF.

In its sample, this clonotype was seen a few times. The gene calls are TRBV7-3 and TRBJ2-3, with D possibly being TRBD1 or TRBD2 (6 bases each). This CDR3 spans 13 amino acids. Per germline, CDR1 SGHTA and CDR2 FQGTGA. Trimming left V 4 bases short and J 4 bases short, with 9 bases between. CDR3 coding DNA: TGTGCCAGCAGCTCGAGGGGGGCAGATACGCAGTATTTT. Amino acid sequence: CASSSRGADTQYF.

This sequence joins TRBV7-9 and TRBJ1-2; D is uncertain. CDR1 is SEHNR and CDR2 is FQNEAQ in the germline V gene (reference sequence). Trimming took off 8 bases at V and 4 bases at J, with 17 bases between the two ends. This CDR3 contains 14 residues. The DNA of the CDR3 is TGTGCCAGCCCTTTGCCCAAAAGGTCCTATGGCTACACCTTC. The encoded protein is CASPLPKRSYGYTF.

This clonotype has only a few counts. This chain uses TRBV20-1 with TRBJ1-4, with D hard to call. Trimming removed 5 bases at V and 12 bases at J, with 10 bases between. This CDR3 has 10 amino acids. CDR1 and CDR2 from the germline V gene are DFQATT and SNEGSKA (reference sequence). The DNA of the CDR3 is TGCAGTGCTTCAGCCGGGGAACTGTTTTTT. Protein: CSASAGELFF.

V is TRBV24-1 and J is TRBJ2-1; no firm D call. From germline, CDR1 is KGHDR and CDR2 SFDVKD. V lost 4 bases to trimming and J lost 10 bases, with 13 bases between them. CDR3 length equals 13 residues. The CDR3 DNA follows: TGTGCCACCAGTGAGATCAGAGTCGGAGAGCAGTTCTTC. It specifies CATSEIRVGEQFF.

CDR3 sequence: CSVTGAPHTDTQYF. DNA for the CDR3: TGCAGCGTAACAGGGGCCCCTCACACAGATACGCAGTATTTT. The rearrangement joins TRBV29-1 to TRBJ2-3, with 7 bases lining up with TRBD1. The germline gives CDR1 SQVTM, CDR2 ANQGSEA. The V and J ends lost 6 bases and 2 bases, in that order; junction bases with no gene match: 8. The CDR3 loop spans 14 amino acids.

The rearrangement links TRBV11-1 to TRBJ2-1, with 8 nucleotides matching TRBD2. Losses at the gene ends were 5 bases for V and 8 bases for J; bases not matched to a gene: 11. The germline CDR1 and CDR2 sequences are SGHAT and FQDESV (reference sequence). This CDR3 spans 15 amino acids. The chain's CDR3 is CASSRPRGAGDEQFF. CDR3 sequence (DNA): TGTGCCAGCAGCAGGCCGCGGGGGGCCGGCGATGAGCAGTTCTTC.

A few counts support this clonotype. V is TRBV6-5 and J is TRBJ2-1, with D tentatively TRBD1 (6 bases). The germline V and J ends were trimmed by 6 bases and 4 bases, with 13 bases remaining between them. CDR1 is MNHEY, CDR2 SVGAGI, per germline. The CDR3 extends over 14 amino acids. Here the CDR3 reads CASSQPDRYNEQFF. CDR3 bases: TGTGCCAGCAGCCAACCCGACAGGTACAATGAGCAGTTCTTC.

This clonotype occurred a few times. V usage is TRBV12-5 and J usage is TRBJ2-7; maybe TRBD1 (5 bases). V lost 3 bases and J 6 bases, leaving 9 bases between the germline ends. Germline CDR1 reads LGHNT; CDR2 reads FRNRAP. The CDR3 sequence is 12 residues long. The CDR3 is CASGFDSTEQYF. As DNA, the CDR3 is TGTGCTAGTGGTTTTGACAGTACCGAGCAGTACTTC. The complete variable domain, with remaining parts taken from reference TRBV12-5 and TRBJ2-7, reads DARVTQTPRHKVTEMGQEVTMRCQPILGHNTVFWYRQTMMQGLELLAYFRNRAPLDDSGMPKDRFSAEMPDATLATLKIQPSEPRDSAVYFCASGFDSTEQYFGPGTRLTVT.

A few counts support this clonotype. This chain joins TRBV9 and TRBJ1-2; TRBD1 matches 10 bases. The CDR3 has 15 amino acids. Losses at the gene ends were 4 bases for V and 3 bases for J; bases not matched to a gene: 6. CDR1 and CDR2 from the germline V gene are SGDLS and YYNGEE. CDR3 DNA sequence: TGTGCCAGCAGCATCGGGACAGGGGCAGACTATGGCTACACCTTC. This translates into CASSIGTGADYGYTF.

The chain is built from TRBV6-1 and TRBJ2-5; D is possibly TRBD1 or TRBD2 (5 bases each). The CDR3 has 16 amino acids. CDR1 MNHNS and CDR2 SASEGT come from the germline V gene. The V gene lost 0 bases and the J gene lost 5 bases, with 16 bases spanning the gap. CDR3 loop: CASSEAAGAEGETQYF. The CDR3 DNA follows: TGTGCCAGCAGTGAAGCGGCCGGGGCCGAGGGTGAGACCCAGTACTTC.

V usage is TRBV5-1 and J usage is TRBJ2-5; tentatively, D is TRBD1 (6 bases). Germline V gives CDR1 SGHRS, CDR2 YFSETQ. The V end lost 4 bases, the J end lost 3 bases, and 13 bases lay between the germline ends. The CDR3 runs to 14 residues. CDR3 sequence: CASSDPQGEETQYF. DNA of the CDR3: TGCGCCAGCAGCGACCCACAGGGAGAAGAGACCCAGTACTTC.

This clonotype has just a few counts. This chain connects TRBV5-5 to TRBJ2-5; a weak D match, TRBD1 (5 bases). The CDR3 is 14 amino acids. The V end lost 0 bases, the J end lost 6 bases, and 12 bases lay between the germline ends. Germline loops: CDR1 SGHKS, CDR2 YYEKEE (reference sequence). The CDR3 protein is CASSLEGQGKTQYF. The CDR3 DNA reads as TGTGCCAGCAGCTTGGAGGGGCAGGGAAAGACCCAGTACTTC.

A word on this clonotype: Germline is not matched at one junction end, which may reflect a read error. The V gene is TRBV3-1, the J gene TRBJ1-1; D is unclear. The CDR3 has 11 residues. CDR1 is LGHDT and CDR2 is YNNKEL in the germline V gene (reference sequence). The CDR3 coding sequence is TGTGCCAGCAGCCATGAGGGTTCTTACCGCTTT. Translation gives CASSHEGSYRF.

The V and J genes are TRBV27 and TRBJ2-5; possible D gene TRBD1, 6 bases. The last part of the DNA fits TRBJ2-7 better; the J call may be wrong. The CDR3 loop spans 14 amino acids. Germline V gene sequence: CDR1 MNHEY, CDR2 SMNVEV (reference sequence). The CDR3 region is CASRPLGASYEQYF. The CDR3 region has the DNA TGTGCCAGCAGACCTCTGGGGGCCTCCTACGAGCAGTACTTC.

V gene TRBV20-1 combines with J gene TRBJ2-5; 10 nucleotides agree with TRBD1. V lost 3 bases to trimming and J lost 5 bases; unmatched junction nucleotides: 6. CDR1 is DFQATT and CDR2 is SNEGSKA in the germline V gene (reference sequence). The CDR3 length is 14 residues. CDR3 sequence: CSAREGQGHETQYF. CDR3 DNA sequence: TGCAGTGCTAGGGAGGGACAGGGGCACGAGACCCAGTACTTC.

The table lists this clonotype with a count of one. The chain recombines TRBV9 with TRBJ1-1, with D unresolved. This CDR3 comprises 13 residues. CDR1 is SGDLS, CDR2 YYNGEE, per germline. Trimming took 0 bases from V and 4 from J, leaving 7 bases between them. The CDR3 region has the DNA TGTGCCAGCAGCGTAGAACTGGGCACTGAAGCTTTCTTT. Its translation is CASSVELGTEAFF.